This T cell receptor beta chain was identified during a study of PD-L1 blockade in urothelial cancer. The germline V gene encodes CDR1 SGHRS and CDR2 YFSETQ. Trimming stripped 4 bases from V and 5 bases from J, with 18 bases between. This CDR3 is 16 amino acids long. The time point: peripheral blood 6 weeks after treatment start. Clones were sequenced by immunoSEQ multiplex PCR, and TCRdb holds only the in-frame ones, with some missing. The sample includes around 24,000 clones, 82% of them seen just once. The source of this sequence is a man between 65 and 85 years old with urothelial cancer. The rearrangement uses TRBV5-1 and TRBJ2-2, with a weak D call TRBD2 (6 bases). This specimen was PBMCs, taken around atezolizumab (anti-PD-L1) treatment. CDR3 amino acids: CASSLETGESTGELFF. The CDR3 DNA sequence: TGCGCCAGCAGCCTAGAGACGGGAGAGTCTACCGGGGAGCTGTTTTTT.